This T cell receptor beta chain was sequenced in a study of PD-1 blockade in classical Hodgkin lymphoma (dated by TCRdb to between 2020 and 2021). Background on the whole study: Nivolumab dosing was 3 mg/kg intravenously every 2 weeks, continuing until either disease progression or unacceptable toxicity. A peripheral blood immune signature of response to PD-1 blockade in classical Hodgkin lymphoma was defined using TCR beta sequencing and CyTOF. Broad study findings and their caveats: Baseline TCR diversity was reported to be lower in newly diagnosed patients than in healthy donors, and even lower in relapsed/refractory patients. The study was restricted to a single clinical trial cohort, and the causes of repertoire differences, possibly disease activity or prior therapy, were left undefined. CD4+ but not CD8+ TCR diversity rose significantly by C4D1 (p=0.0027 vs p=0.16), most apparent in complete responders (p=0.02). Diversity was lower in patients who began nivolumab less than 1 year after ASCT, so these patients were left out of later analyses to avoid confounding by immune reconstitution. Baseline diversity similar to that of newly diagnosed patients was observed in trial patients achieving complete response, whereas significantly lower diversity was observed in partial responders and progressors.

The Qiagen DNeasy kit was used to extract genomic DNA from unsorted PBMCs and from the negatively selected CD4+ and CD8+ fractions. TCR beta CDR3 regions were amplified by immunoSEQ multiplex PCR using primers annealing to V and J segments. A synthetic immune receptor repertoire was used to minimize amplification bias, and any residual bias was removed computationally once sequencing was done. The source study handled its data this way. Custom Python scripts were used to quantify repertoire diversity as the Shannon entropy index. Unsorted, CD4+ and CD8+ repertoires were analyzed separately, except for combined analyses in which CD4+ and CD8+ sequences were merged in silico. Clonal expansion was defined as a frequency increase of at least 2-fold after treatment compared with C1D1, and clones undetected at baseline were assigned a pseudocount of 0.5. Clones with 0 or 1 copy at C1D1 were classified as singleton clones, and clones with 2 or more copies were classified as non-singleton clones. By matching protein sequences in sorted samples from the same patient, clones expanded in unsorted samples were annotated as CD4+, CD8+ or unknown. Wilcoxon tests on paired samples were used to test changes in diversity from C1D1 to C4D1. The source is immuneACCESS, and TCRdb retained only in-frame sequences with V and J called. Part of the clones is not carried over; for the studies checked, unresolved V genes explain less than half of this, and the remainder is unexplained. V, J and clone size reflect that table, while D and trimming were determined from the DNA. The sample table holds around 13,000 clones, of which 81% were seen once. The ten largest account for around a quarter of the sample.

The time point tag for this specimen amounts to: cycle 1 day 1 (C1D1), immediately before nivolumab initiation. All trial patients had relapsed after autologous stem cell transplantation, with cohorts A, B and C differing in prior brentuximab vedotin exposure. A total of approximately 51 patients with relapsed/refractory classical Hodgkin lymphoma made up the trial cohort, and each patient's best overall response was complete response, partial response or progressive disease. In the multi-cohort phase II CheckMate 205 trial, trial patients received single-agent nivolumab. Best overall response was determined by an independent review committee according to the 2007 International Working Group response criteria. PBMCs from the trial were collected at three points: immediately before nivolumab initiation (C1D1), and during therapy at cycle 2 day 1 and cycle 4 day 1. After peripheral blood was drawn into 8 mL Vacutainer Cell Preparation Tubes, PBMCs were isolated by centrifugation and then cryopreserved.

On this clone itself: What this receptor recognizes is not known. No base quality information exists; no much larger clone differs at one position.

This material consisted of peripheral blood mononuclear cells (PBMCs), taken at baseline. This TCR was sampled from a human donor with classical Hodgkin lymphoma.

The nucleotide sequence reads TGTGCCAGCAGCTTGGGGCTAGCGGGGGGGAGGGGCACAGATACGCAGTATTTT. Its translation reads: CASSLGLAGGRGTDTQYF. In this chain, TRBV7-2 is recombined with TRBJ2-3, with 12 junctional bases fitting TRBD2. Germline trimming amounts to 3 bases on V and 1 base on J, with 8 as the count of junction bases outside the gene matches. The CDR3 covers 18 residues, taking in both the cysteine and the phenylalanine. The read is trimmed to its CDR3 DNA, 54 bases read in frame from base 1. The germline V gene sets CDR1 to SGHTA and CDR2 to FQGNSA.